The next 18 T cell receptor beta chains were all read from a single sample in a study of blood T cells in healthy people across ages. A sample-barcoded 5' primer and a J-beta primer mix were used in a second PCR of roughly 7 to 11 cycles. Each CDR3 protein gets one entry after TCRdb re-called the 5' RACE reads with MiXCR. The sample includes hundreds of thousands of distinct CDR3 sequences, 35% to 50% of them seen just once. The sample consisted of blood. Source of these receptors: a man older than 75 in good health.

The chain joins TRBV7-2 to TRBJ2-3, with 13 bases that match TRBD2. This CDR3 spans 19 amino acids. V shed 5 bases, J shed 4 bases, and the junction held 15 bases outside the gene matches. CDR1 is SGHTA and CDR2 is FQGNSA in the germline V gene. CDR3 bases: TGTGCCAGCAGCCTCAGGACTAGCGGGGGTACCACCTTCCCAGATACGCAGTATTTT. Translated, it gives CASSLRTSGGTTFPDTQYF.

In its sample, this clonotype was seen a few times. The chain joins TRBV27 to TRBJ2-1; unclear D gene. This CDR3 has 12 residues. CDR1 and CDR2 (germline): MNHEY, SMNVEV (reference sequence). Trimming shortened V by 3 bases and J by 9 bases, and 9 bases separated the two germline ends. The CDR3 loop reads CASSFYESEQFF. As DNA, the CDR3 is TGTGCCAGCAGTTTTTATGAGAGTGAGCAGTTCTTC.

Worth noting for this clonotype: A much larger clone lies one base from this, so it may be a read error. The CDR3: CASSSRTATYNELFF. In DNA form, the CDR3 reads TGCGCCAGCAGCTCACGGACAGCTACCTACAATGAGCTGTTCTTC. V and J are TRBV4-1 and TRBJ2-1, with D possibly matching TRBD1 (6 bases). The length of the CDR3 is 15 residues. The germline V gene encodes CDR1 MGHRA and CDR2 YSYEKL.

The chain recombines TRBV7-2 with TRBJ2-1; D may be TRBD1 (6 bases). CDR1 and CDR2 (germline): SGHTA, FQGNSA. The CDR3 covers 13 residues. V was clipped by 6 bases and J by 9 bases, with 15 bases between them. The CDR3 reads CASRTQGTPEQFF. DNA of the CDR3: TGTGCCAGCAGGACACAGGGTACCCCTGAGCAGTTCTTC.

The rearrangement joins TRBV29-1 to TRBJ2-7; a weak D match, TRBD2 (6 bases). Trimming shortened V by 3 bases and J by 1 base, and 10 bases separated the two germline ends. The CDR3 covers 13 residues. CDR1 is SQVTM and CDR2 is ANQGSEA in the germline V gene. The chain's CDR3 is CSVDGGSSYEQYF. The CDR3 DNA reads as TGCAGCGTTGATGGGGGGAGTTCCTACGAGCAGTACTTC.

V and J are TRBV5-1 and TRBJ2-7; a possible D gene is TRBD1 (5 bases). The V and J ends lost 4 bases and 7 bases respectively, with 21 bases between them. Germline V gives CDR1 SGHRS, CDR2 YFSETQ. This CDR3 is built from 15 residues. The CDR3 DNA reads as TGCGCCAGCAGCCTCGACAGCCAGCCGTACAATGAGCAGTACTTC. Translating gives CASSLDSQPYNEQYF.

The chain uses TRBV5-1 and TRBJ1-1; unclear D gene. The CDR3 has 15 residues. V lost 6 bases and J lost 1, with 16 bases in between. Looked up from germline, CDR1 is SGHRS and CDR2 is YFSETQ. The CDR3 is CASKPDVASNTEAFF. The CDR3 region has the DNA TGCGCCAGCAAACCCGATGTGGCTTCGAACACTGAAGCTTTCTTT. The full variable domain, completed using reference TRBV5-1 and TRBJ1-1, is KAGVTQTPRYLIKTRGQQVTLSCSPISGHRSVSWYQQTPGQGLQFLFEYFSETQRNKGNFPGRFSGRQFSNSRSEMNVSTLELGDSALYLCASKPDVASNTEAFFGQGTRLTVV.

This clonotype was detected once. The rearrangement uses TRBV29-1 and TRBJ2-1, with TRBD2 identical over 9 bases. Germline V gives CDR1 SQVTM, CDR2 ANQGSEA. Germline trimming cut 3 bases from V and 9 bases from J; bases unmatched to any gene: 6. This CDR3 has 13 residues. In DNA form, the CDR3 reads TGCAGCGTTGAGGGGGTAGCGGGAGTTGAGCAGTTCTTC. This encodes CSVEGVAGVEQFF.

This clonotype was recorded a few times. The gene calls are TRBV15 and TRBJ2-7; 10 bases line up with TRBD2. Per germline, CDR1 LNHNV and CDR2 YYDKDF (reference sequence). With V trimmed by 0 bases and J by 4 bases, 3 bases remained unmatched. This CDR3 is 15 amino acids long. CDR3 sequence reads: CATSREPGLAYEQYF. CDR3 DNA sequence: TGTGCCACCAGCAGAGAACCGGGACTAGCGTACGAGCAGTACTTC.

Points on this clonotype: A much bigger clone sits one base away, suggesting this may be a read error. This chain connects TRBV3-1 to TRBJ2-1; 7 bases match TRBD1. Germline V lookup: CDR1 LGHDT, CDR2 YNNKEL (reference sequence). The CDR3 runs to 15 residues. Germline trimming cut 4 bases from V and 5 bases from J; bases unmatched to any gene: 8. In nucleotides, the CDR3 is TGTGCCAGCAGCCCCGACAGGGACGCCCACAATGAGCAGTTCTTC. This translates into CASSPDRDAHNEQFF.

This clonotype showed up just a few times. The rearrangement uses TRBV7-2 and TRBJ2-5; TRBD1 matches at 10 bases. The J call may be mistaken, given a closer DNA end match to TRBJ2-7. From germline, CDR1 is SGHTA and CDR2 FQGNSA. This CDR3 spans 15 amino acids. CDR3 sequence (DNA): TGTGCCAGCAGCTTGGCTGGGACAGGGGAGTACGAGCAGTACTTC. Amino acids: CASSLAGTGEYEQYF.

The V call is TRBV29-1, the J call TRBJ2-5; D is ambiguous. Germline V gene sequence: CDR1 SQVTM, CDR2 ANQGSEA. Between the trimmed V and J ends, which lost 6 bases and 3 bases, there was a span of 14 bases. The CDR3 spans 13 residues. The DNA for the CDR3 is TGCAGCGTAGCAGAGACGGAAAAAGAGACCCAGTACTTC. Translation: CSVAETEKETQYF.

Notes on this clonotype: A much more abundant neighbour one base away suggests this may be a read error. The V call is TRBV25-1, the J call TRBJ2-1; perhaps D is TRBD1 or TRBD2 (5 bases each). The J call is uncertain, as TRBJ2-7 better fits the DNA end. Germline V gene data show CDR1 as MGHDK and CDR2 as SYGVNS. The CDR3 has 13 amino acids. DNA for the CDR3: TGTGCCGCTACCGGGACGACCTACAATGAGCAGTACTTC. Translating gives CAATGTTYNEQYF.

The chain uses TRBV28 and TRBJ2-5; D perhaps matches TRBD1 (7 bases). From germline, CDR1 is MDHEN and CDR2 SYDVKM. The germline V and J ends were trimmed by 4 bases and 3 bases, with 15 bases remaining between them. CDR3 length: 15 residues. The CDR3 spells CASSSTRDRKETQYF. The DNA for the CDR3 is TGTGCCAGCAGTTCGACGCGGGACAGAAAAGAGACCCAGTACTTC.

The chain joins TRBV6-2 or TRBV6-3 to TRBJ1-5; TRBD1 aligns across 10 bases. V lost 6 bases, J lost 7 bases, and 9 bases stayed unmatched. Per germline, CDR1 MNHEY and CDR2 SVGEGT. This CDR3 contains 15 residues. CDR3 DNA sequence: TGTGCCAGCAGGAGTAACGGACAGGGGGGCCAGCCCCAGCATTTT. Its protein product is CASRSNGQGGQPQHF.

This clonotype was found a few times. The J gene is TRBJ2-7, the V gene TRBV7-9; 11 bases are shared with TRBD1. V was clipped by 5 bases and J by 1 base; unmatched bases: 4. The length of the CDR3 is 15 residues. CDR1 SEHNR and CDR2 FQNEAQ come from the germline V gene (reference sequence). The CDR3 DNA reads TGTGCCAGCAGCCATCGGGACAGGGGGTCCTACGAGCAGTACTTC. Protein: CASSHRDRGSYEQYF.

The V gene is TRBV27, the J gene TRBJ2-7; D uncertain. CDR1 is MNHEY, CDR2 SMNVEV, per germline (reference sequence). V was clipped by 5 bases and J by 3 bases, with 8 bases between them. The length of the CDR3 is 12 residues. The CDR3 region is CASSPSRYEQYF. The CDR3 bases are TGTGCCAGCAGTCCCAGTCGCTACGAGCAGTACTTC.

The chain couples TRBV7-2 to TRBJ2-7; D unresolved. V was trimmed by 1 base and J by 12 bases, leaving 13 bases between them. The germline gives CDR1 SGHTA, CDR2 FQGNSA. The CDR3 is 12 amino acids. CDR3 nucleotides: TGTGCCAGCAGCTTAGGGAGACGAGCAATGTACTTC. Its protein product is CASSLGRRAMYF.